The sample holds many counts of the clone carrying this T cell receptor beta chain. Its antigen is still unknown. The data stem from a study of CD8+CD57+ T cells in acquired aplastic anemia. Study observations and caveats: Patients and controls were found to share twenty-nine CD8+ CDR3 sequences.

It was genomic DNA that served as the template for profiling TCR beta VDJ and CDR3. TCRdb re-derived calls from the reads in MiXCR, one entry per CDR3 protein. The top ten clones hold 1.8% of a sample with 190,000 or so distinct CDR3 sequences, around half of them seen once. Patients picked for sequencing had shown CD8+CD57+ cell expansion detected by flow cytometry. The study sampled blood from patients who had received no therapy. The sample taken for sequencing was sorted CD4+, CD8+, or CD8+CD57+ T cells (not recorded which) from PBMCs. The TCR sequence derives from a human donor with aplastic anemia.

CDR3 DNA: TGTGCCAGCAGCTTGACAGGGGGCCGGTCACCCCTCCACTTT. Its translation is CASSLTGGRSPLHF. This chain links TRBV5-4 with TRBJ1-6, with TRBD1 matching 9 bases. CDR1 is SGHNT, CDR2 YYREEE, per germline (reference sequence). The CDR3 runs to 14 residues. V gave up 1 base and J gave up 10 bases; unmatched junction bases: 3.